This T cell receptor (beta chain) is drawn from a study of neoadjuvant nivolumab and ipilimumab in lung cancer (dated by TCRdb to 2018 to 2020). Context from the whole study: In the NEOSTAR trial, nivolumab was administered intravenously at 3 mg/kg on days 1, 15 and 29, and the combination arm also received ipilimumab 1 mg/kg on day 1 only. Of the 40 to 50 patients with operable NSCLC treated in the trial, around 23 were randomized to nivolumab monotherapy and approximately 20 to nivolumab plus ipilimumab. Seven patients had matched pretherapy and resected tumor pairs analyzed, with four treated with nivolumab and three with nivolumab plus ipilimumab. TCR repertoires were compared between pretherapy (baseline) peripheral blood and tumors resected at surgery after neoadjuvant immune checkpoint blockade. The primary endpoint of the trial was the rate of major pathologic response (MPR) in the intention-to-treat population of each study arm. Here is what the overall study found, with its caveats: Compared with tumor-adjacent uninvolved lung, resected tumors had greater TCR richness and clonality, and increases showed up in more of the dual-therapy-treated tumors. TCR sequencing was performed in a small number of samples. From pretherapy to surgery, tumor T-cell richness and clonality increased in three of three dual-therapy tumors but in only two of four nivolumab-treated tumors. No significant correlation was found between TCR clonality and pathologic tumor regression, and only a single major-pathologic-response sample was available for the analysis of TCR clonality versus pathologic tumor regression. TCR richness in pretherapy blood showed a positive correlation with richness in tumors resected after neoadjuvant therapy (Spearman R ≈ 0.81).

V drops 1 base and J drops 2 bases, leaving 8 bases in between. From the cysteine through the phenylalanine, the CDR3 covers 14 amino acids. Left in the record is the CDR3 DNA by itself, 42 bases read in frame from the first base. The germline V gene (reference sequence) provides CDR1 SEHNR and CDR2 FQNEAQ. The sample's time point label, decoded: at surgical resection after neoadjuvant nivolumab +/- ipilimumab. Samples were obtained from the phase 2 randomized NEOSTAR trial, in which neoadjuvant nivolumab or nivolumab plus ipilimumab followed by surgery was tested in operable NSCLC. As for this clone: Its antigen remains undetermined. No much larger clonotype is one base removed from it; base qualities were not supplied.

Libraries were prepared through the immunoSEQ multiplex PCR assay. In the source study's methods: Repertoires were summarized by richness and clonality, and significantly expanded and contracted clones were identified between pre- and post-therapy samples. The table comes from immuneACCESS by way of TCRdb, which keeps in-frame sequences with V and J called. Part of the clones is missing from these tables; in studies checked, under half for an unresolved V gene and the rest for unknown reasons. That table gives V, J and clone size, and the DNA gave D and trimming. The sample includes a few thousand clones, with approximately 90% observed a single time. Roughly 2.2% of the sample is in the top ten clones.

The TCR originated in an adult with non-small cell lung cancer. This specimen was tumor tissue, taken after neoadjuvant nivolumab, alone or with ipilimumab, at or shortly before surgery. The receptor chain draws on TRBV7-9 and TRBJ1-1; no confident D gene assignment can be made. Read as DNA, the sequence is TGTGCCAGCAGCTTAGGACATATTAACACTGAAGCTTTCTTT. It encodes CASSLGHINTEAFF.